The 14 T cell receptor beta chains presented below share a single source sample, sequenced in a study of OX40 agonist ivuxolimab in advanced cancers. The table came from immunoSEQ multiplex PCR; TCRdb's copy has only in-frame clones and leaves some out. The sample includes 90,000 to 100,000 clones, under 85% of them seen just once. Material: CD4+ or CD8+ T cells sorted from blood, obtained in a trial of the OX40 agonist ivuxolimab. These receptors came from an adult with an advanced solid tumor such as melanoma, head and neck, liver or kidney cancer.

The J gene is TRBJ1-4, the V gene TRBV11-2; weak D call: TRBD1 (5 bases). V was trimmed by 1 base and J by 8 bases, leaving 14 bases between them. Germline V gives CDR1 SGHAT, CDR2 FQNNGV. The CDR3 has 15 residues. The CDR3 DNA follows: TGTGCCAGCAGCTTAGTCCCAGGGACCGGAGAAAAACTGTTTTTT. Encoded protein: CASSLVPGTGEKLFF.

This clone has only one observation. The rearrangement joins TRBV5-1 to TRBJ2-3, with D possibly matching TRBD2 (6 bases). This CDR3 contains 16 residues. Trimming removed 0 bases at V and 1 base at J, with 12 bases between. Germline CDR1 reads SGHRS; CDR2 reads YFSETQ. The CDR3 here is CASSLGASAGTDTQYF. For the CDR3, the DNA is TGCGCCAGCAGCTTGGGGGCTAGCGCGGGCACAGATACGCAGTATTTT.

This chain joins TRBV6-6 and TRBJ2-7, with 13 bases aligning to TRBD2. With V trimmed by 0 bases and J by 8 bases, 4 bases remained unmatched. This CDR3 contains 15 residues. From germline, CDR1 is MNHNY and CDR2 SVGAGI (reference sequence). CDR3 in DNA: TGTGCCAGCAGTTACTCGGGACTAGCGGGGCCTAAGCAGTACTTC. It encodes CASSYSGLAGPKQYF.

The chain joins TRBV9 to TRBJ2-3; possibly TRBD2 for D (6 bases). Germline V gives CDR1 SGDLS, CDR2 YYNGEE. V was shortened by 4 bases and J by 1 base, with 13 bases between the two germline ends. CDR3 length: 15 amino acids. CDR3 protein: CASSPSGEGTDTQYF. The DNA of the CDR3 is TGTGCCAGCAGCCCCTCGGGGGAAGGCACAGATACGCAGTATTTT.

Regarding this clone: A junction boundary mismatches the germline segment, possibly from a read error. The chain uses TRBV28 and TRBJ2-3; TRBD2 aligns across 11 bases. CDR3 size: 13 residues. Germline CDR1 and CDR2: MDHEN and SYDVKM. CDR3 sequence reads: CASSQGLAGPAGF. The CDR3 coding sequence is TGTGCCAGCAGCCAAGGACTAGCGGGCCCGGCAGGTTTT.

The chain joins TRBV6-1 to TRBJ2-5; the D call may be TRBD1 or TRBD2 (6 bases each). Germline V gene data show CDR1 as MNHNS and CDR2 as SASEGT. The CDR3 loop spans 15 amino acids. The V end was cut by 2 bases, the J end by 4 bases, with 14 bases between. The chain's CDR3 is CASSEYFGGRETQYF. The CDR3 bases are TGTGCCAGCAGTGAATATTTTGGGGGGCGAGAGACCCAGTACTTC.

The chain has TRBV5-1 and TRBJ1-1; 9 bases fit TRBD1. Germline trimming cut 4 bases from V and 0 bases from J; bases unmatched to any gene: 4. The CDR3 consists of 15 residues. CDR1 SGHRS and CDR2 YFSETQ come from the germline V gene. CDR3 protein: CASSRGQGLNTEAFF. Written as DNA, the CDR3 is TGCGCCAGCAGCAGAGGACAGGGGTTGAACACTGAAGCTTTCTTT.

CDR3 protein: CASSQVVSRLTGELFF. As DNA, the CDR3 is TGCGCCAGCAGCCAAGTTGTGAGTCGTCTCACCGGGGAGCTGTTTTTT. This chain joins TRBV4-1 and TRBJ2-2, with D hard to call. V shed 1 base and J shed 4 bases, with 13 bases lying between them. The germline V gene encodes CDR1 MGHRA and CDR2 YSYEKL. There are 16 residues in the CDR3.

This chain links TRBV28 with TRBJ1-1, with a weak D call TRBD1 (6 bases). Germline CDR1 reads MDHEN; CDR2 reads SYDVKM. The V and J ends lost 7 bases and 4 bases respectively, with 16 bases between them. The CDR3 is made up of 14 amino acids. CDR3 DNA: TGTGCCAGCATTGGCAGGGGATTCTTCACTGAAGCTTTCTTT. Its translation is CASIGRGFFTEAFF.

The chain has TRBV28 and TRBJ2-1, with no clear D. CDR1 is MDHEN and CDR2 is SYDVKM in the germline V gene. Trimming stripped 7 bases from V and 4 bases from J, with 5 bases between. The CDR3 sequence is 11 residues long. The CDR3 sequence is CASNRYNEQFF. CDR3 coding DNA: TGTGCCAGCAACCGTTACAATGAGCAGTTCTTC.

The V and J genes are TRBV10-1 and TRBJ2-1; no firm D call. CDR1 and CDR2 (germline): WNHNN, SYGVQD (reference sequence). V dropped 2 bases and J dropped 4 bases, with 6 bases sitting between them. This CDR3 has 13 amino acids. CDR3 in DNA: TGCGCCAGCAGTGAGGGACCATACAATGAGCAGTTCTTC. Translation: CASSEGPYNEQFF.

The rearrangement links TRBV14 to TRBJ2-5, with D possibly called TRBD1 or TRBD2 (5 bases each). Per germline, CDR1 SGHDN and CDR2 FVKESK. V was clipped by 3 bases and J by 2 bases, with 10 bases between them. The CDR3 has 14 amino acids. CDR3 region: CASSQHEGQETQYF. As DNA, the CDR3 is TGTGCCAGCAGCCAGCATGAGGGGCAAGAGACCCAGTACTTC.

The chain links TRBV6-6 to TRBJ2-3, with unresolved D. Per the germline V gene, CDR1 is MNHNY and CDR2 is SVGAGI (reference sequence). Trimming shortened V by 6 bases and J by 0 bases, and 7 bases separated the two germline ends. This CDR3 has 13 residues. The chain's CDR3 is CASRPASTDTQYF. The CDR3 region has the DNA TGTGCCAGCAGACCCGCTAGCACAGATACGCAGTATTTT.

This clone was recorded a few times. Other DNA sequences in this specimen translate into the identical CDR3. The chain uses TRBV20-1 and TRBJ1-2; TRBD1 matches 9 bases. CDR3 size: 11 residues. J gave up 8 bases and V 6 bases, and 4 bases lay outside the gene matches. Germline assignment: CDR1 DFQATT and CDR2 SNEGSKA (reference sequence). The CDR3 reads CSARTGEGYTF. CDR3 DNA sequence: TGCAGTGCAAGGACAGGGGAGGGCTACACCTTC.